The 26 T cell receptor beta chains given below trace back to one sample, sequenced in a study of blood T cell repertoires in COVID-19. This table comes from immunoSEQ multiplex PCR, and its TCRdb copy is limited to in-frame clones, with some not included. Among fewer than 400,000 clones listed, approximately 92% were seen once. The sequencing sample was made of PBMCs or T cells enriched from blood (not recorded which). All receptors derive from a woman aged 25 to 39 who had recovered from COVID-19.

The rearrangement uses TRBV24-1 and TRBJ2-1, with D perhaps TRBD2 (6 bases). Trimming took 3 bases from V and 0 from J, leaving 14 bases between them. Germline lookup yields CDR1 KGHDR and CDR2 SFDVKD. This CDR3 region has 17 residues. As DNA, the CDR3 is TGTGCCACCAGTGATAAACCGGGACTCAGCTCCTACAATGAGCAGTTCTTC. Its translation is CATSDKPGLSSYNEQFF.

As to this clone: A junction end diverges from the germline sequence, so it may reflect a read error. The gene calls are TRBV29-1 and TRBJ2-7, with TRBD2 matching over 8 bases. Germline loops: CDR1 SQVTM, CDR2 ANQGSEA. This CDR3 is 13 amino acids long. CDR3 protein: CSVVWTSSNEQYF. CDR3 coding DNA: TGCAGCGTTGTATGGACTAGCTCCAACGAGCAGTACTTC.

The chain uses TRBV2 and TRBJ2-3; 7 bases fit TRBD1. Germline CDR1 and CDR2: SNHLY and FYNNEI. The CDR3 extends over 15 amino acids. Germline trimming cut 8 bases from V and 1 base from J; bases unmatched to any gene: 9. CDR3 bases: TGTGCCAGCGGCGACAGGGTGGAAGGCACAGATACGCAGTATTTT. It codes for CASGDRVEGTDTQYF.

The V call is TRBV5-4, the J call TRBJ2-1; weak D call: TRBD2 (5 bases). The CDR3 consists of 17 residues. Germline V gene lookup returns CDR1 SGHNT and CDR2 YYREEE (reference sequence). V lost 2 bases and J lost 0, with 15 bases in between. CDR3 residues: CASSLGSPTTSYNEQFF. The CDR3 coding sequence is TGTGCCAGCAGCTTAGGGTCCCCGACTACCTCCTACAATGAGCAGTTCTTC.

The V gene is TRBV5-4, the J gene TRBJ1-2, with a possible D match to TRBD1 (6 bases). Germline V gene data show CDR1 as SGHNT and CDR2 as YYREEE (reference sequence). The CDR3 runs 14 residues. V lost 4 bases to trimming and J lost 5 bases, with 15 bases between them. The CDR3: CASSTLTGEYGYTF. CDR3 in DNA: TGTGCCAGCAGCACGCTGACAGGAGAATATGGCTACACCTTC.

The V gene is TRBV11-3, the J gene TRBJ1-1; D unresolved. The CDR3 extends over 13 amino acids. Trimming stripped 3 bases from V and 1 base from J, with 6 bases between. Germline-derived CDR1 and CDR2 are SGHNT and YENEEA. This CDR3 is CASSLQENTEAFF. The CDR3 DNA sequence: TGTGCCAGCAGCTTGCAGGAGAACACTGAAGCTTTCTTT.

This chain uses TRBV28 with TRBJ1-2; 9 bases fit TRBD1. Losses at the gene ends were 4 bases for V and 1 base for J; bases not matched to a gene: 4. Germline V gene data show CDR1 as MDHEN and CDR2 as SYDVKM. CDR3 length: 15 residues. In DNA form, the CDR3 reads TGTGCCAGCAGTTCGGGACAGGGACGTAACTATGGCTACACCTTC. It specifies CASSSGQGRNYGYTF.

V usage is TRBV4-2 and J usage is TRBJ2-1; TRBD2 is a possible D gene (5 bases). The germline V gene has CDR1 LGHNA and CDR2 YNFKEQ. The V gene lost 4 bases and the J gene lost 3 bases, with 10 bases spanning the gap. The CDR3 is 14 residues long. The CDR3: CASSPSGYYNEQFF. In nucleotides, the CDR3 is TGTGCCAGCAGCCCCTCGGGGTACTACAATGAGCAGTTCTTC.

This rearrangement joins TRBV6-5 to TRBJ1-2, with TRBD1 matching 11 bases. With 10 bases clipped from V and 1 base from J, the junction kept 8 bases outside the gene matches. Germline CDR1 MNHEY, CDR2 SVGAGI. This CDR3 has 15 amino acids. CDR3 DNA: TGTGCCACCGAAGGACAGGGGGCGAATAACTATGGCTACACCTTC. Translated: CATEGQGANNYGYTF.

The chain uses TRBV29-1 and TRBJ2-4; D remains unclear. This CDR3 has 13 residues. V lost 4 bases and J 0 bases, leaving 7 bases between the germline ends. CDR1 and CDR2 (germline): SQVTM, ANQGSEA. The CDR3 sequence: CSVGAGAKNIQYF. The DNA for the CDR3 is TGCAGCGTTGGTGCAGGAGCCAAAAACATTCAGTACTTC.

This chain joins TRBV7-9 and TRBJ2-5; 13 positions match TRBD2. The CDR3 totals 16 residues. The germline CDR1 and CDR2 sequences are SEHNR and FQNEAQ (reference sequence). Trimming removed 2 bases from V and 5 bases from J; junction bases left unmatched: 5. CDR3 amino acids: CASSLTSGRAWETQYF. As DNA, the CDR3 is TGTGCCAGCAGCTTAACTAGCGGGAGGGCTTGGGAGACCCAGTACTTC.

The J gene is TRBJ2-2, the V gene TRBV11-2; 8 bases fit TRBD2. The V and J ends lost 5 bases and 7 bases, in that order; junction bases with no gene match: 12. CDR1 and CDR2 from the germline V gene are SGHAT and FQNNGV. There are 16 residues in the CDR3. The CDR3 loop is CASSPNPTGGRGELFF. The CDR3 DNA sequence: TGTGCCAGCAGCCCGAACCCGACGGGGGGGCGCGGGGAGCTGTTTTTT.

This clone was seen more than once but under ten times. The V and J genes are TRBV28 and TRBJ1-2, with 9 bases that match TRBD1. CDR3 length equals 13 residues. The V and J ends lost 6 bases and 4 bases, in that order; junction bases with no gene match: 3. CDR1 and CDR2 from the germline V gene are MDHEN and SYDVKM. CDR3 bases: TGTGCCAGCAGCCGGGACAGGGTCTATGGCTACACCTTC. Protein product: CASSRDRVYGYTF.

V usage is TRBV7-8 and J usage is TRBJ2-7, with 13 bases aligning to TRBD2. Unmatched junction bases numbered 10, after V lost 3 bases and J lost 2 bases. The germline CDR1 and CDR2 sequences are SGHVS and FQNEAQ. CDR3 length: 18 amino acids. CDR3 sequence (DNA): TGTGCCAGCAGCTTTAAACTAGCGGGAGGGCGAAATCCCTACGAGCAGTACTTC. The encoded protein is CASSFKLAGGRNPYEQYF.

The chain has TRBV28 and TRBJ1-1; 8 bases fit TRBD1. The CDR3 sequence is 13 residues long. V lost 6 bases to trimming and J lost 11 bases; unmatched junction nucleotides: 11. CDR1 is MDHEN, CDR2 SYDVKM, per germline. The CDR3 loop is CASSPGQGMGAFF. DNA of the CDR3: TGTGCCAGCAGCCCTGGACAGGGAATGGGGGCTTTCTTT.

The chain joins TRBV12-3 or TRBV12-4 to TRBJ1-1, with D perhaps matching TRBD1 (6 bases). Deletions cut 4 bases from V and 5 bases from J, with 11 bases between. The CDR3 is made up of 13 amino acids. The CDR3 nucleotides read TGTGCCAGCAGTTCGGGGCAGGGGACTGAAGCTTTCTTT. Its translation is CASSSGQGTEAFF.

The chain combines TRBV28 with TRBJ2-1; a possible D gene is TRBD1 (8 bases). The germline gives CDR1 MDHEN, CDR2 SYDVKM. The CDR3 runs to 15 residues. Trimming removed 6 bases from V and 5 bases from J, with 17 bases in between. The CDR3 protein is CASSILQGGDNEQFF. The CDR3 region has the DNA TGTGCCAGCAGCATACTACAGGGGGGGGACAATGAGCAGTTCTTC.

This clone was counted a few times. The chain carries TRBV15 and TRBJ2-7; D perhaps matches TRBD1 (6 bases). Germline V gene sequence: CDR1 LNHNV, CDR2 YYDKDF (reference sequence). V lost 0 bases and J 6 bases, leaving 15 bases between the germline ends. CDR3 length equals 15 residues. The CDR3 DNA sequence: TGTGCCACCAGCAGAGATACGGCAGGGGCCAGCGAGCAGTACTTC. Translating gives CATSRDTAGASEQYF.

The CDR3 spells CASSLGTEGSPLHF. CDR3 bases: TGTGCCAGCAGTTTAGGGACAGAAGGTTCACCCCTCCACTTT. V gene TRBV27 combines with J gene TRBJ1-6, with TRBD1 identical over 7 bases. The CDR3 runs to 14 residues. After removal of 2 bases from V and 9 bases from J, the junction contained 4 bases not matched to a gene. Germline V lookup: CDR1 MNHEY, CDR2 SMNVEV (reference sequence).

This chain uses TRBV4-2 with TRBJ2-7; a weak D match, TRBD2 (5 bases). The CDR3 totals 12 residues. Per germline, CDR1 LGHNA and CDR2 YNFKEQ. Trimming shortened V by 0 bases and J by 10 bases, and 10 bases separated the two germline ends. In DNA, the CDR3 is TGTGCCAGCAGCCAAGATCTAACGGGACAGTACTTC. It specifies CASSQDLTGQYF.

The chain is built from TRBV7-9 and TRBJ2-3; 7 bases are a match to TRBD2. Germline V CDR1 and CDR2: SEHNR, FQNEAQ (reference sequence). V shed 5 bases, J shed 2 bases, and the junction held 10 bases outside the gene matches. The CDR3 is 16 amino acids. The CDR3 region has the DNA TGTGCCAGCAGCCACGTGGTCGGGACTATCACAGATACGCAGTATTTT. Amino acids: CASSHVVGTITDTQYF.

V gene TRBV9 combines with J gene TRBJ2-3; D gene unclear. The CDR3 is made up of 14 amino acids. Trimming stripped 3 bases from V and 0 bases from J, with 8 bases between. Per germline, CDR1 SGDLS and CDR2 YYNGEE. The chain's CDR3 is CASSGRLSTDTQYF. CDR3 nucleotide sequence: TGTGCCAGCAGCGGACGACTTAGCACAGATACGCAGTATTTT. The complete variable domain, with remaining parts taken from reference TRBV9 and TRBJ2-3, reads DSGVTQTPKHLITATGQRVTLRCSPRSGDLSVYWYQQSLDQGLQFLIQYYNGEERAKGNILERFSAQQFPDLHSELNLSSLELGDSALYFCASSGRLSTDTQYFGPGTRLTVL.

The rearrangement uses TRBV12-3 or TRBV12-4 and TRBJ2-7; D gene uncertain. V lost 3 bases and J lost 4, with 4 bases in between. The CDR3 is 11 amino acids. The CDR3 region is CASSFGYEQYF. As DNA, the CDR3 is TGTGCCAGCAGTTTCGGGTACGAGCAGTACTTC.

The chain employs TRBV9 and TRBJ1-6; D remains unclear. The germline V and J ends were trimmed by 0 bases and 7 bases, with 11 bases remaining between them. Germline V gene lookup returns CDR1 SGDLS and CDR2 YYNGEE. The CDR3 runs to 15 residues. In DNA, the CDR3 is TGTGCCAGCAGCGTAGGAGGCAGAGTCAATTCACCCCTCCACTTT. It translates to CASSVGGRVNSPLHF. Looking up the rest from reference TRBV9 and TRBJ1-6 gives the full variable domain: DSGVTQTPKHLITATGQRVTLRCSPRSGDLSVYWYQQSLDQGLQFLIQYYNGEERAKGNILERFSAQQFPDLHSELNLSSLELGDSALYFCASSVGGRVNSPLHFGNGTRLTVT.

CDR3 in amino acids: CASSPRRGTEAFF. The CDR3 DNA sequence: TGTGCCAGCAGCCCCCGACGGGGCACTGAAGCTTTCTTT. The chain carries TRBV11-3 and TRBJ1-1, with D uncertain. The CDR3 sequence is 13 residues long. Trimming left V 5 bases short and J 4 bases short, with 11 bases between. Germline V gene sequence: CDR1 SGHNT, CDR2 YENEEA.

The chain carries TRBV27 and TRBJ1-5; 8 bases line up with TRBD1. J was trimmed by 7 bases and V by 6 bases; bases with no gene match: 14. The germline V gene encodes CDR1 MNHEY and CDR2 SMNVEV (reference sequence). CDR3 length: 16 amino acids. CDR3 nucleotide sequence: TGTGCCAGCAGCGGACAGGGTTCGGCAGGTTGGCAGCCCCAGCATTTT. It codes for CASSGQGSAGWQPQHF.